This section outlines one T cell receptor (beta chain) sequence together with its context. What it binds is unknown. The data were obtained in a study of tumor and adjacent non-tumor tissue in lung cancer. Across the study: Patients comprised about a dozen adenocarcinoma, a couple of squamous cell carcinoma and 1 small cell lung cancer. Aged 31 to 76 years, patients included 10 men and several women with stage I to III disease. About 4.17 million productive TCRbeta reads were obtained per sample on average. Study-level findings and limits: Compared with tumor, normal lung showed significantly lower TCR diversity.

A modified ARM-PCR protocol with three rounds of nested PCR amplified TCRbeta. MiXCR was run by TCRdb on the multiplex PCR reads, yielding one entry per CDR3 protein. The sample shows tens of thousands of distinct CDR3 sequences, 70% to 90% of them seen only once. This sample's RNA came from whole unsorted tissue. More than 3 cm separated this lung sample from the edge of the tumor. Sequencing used distant non-tumor lung tissue. The source is a man between 60 and 75 years old with non-small cell lung cancer.

Written as DNA, the CDR3 is TGTGCCAGCAGCATGGCCGGGGGGGCCTACAATGAGCAGTTCTTC. Its translation is CASSMAGGAYNEQFF. The chain links TRBV5-6 to TRBJ2-1; 8 bases fit TRBD2. Germline V lookup: CDR1 SGHDT, CDR2 YYEEEE. The CDR3 is 15 amino acids. J gave up 2 bases and V 4 bases, and 5 bases lay outside the gene matches.